The text below deals with one T cell receptor (beta chain). Its antigen is as yet unknown. This entry comes from a study of tumor and adjacent non-tumor tissue in lung cancer. As for the study in general: Aged about 30 to 76 years, patients included nine to ten men and 4 to 6 women with stage I to III disease. Study-wide results and limits: Tumor tissue had significantly higher TCR diversity than normal lung. Normal lung showed higher cumulative top 100 clone frequency than tumor. Shorter survival was associated with higher TCR diversity in tumors.

This sample's RNA came from whole unsorted tissue. The normal lung tissue was taken more than 3 cm from the tumor edge. Three rounds of nested PCR, following a modified ARM-PCR protocol, produced the TCRbeta library. TCRdb re-analysed the multiplex PCR reads in MiXCR, keeping a single row per CDR3 protein. The table has 55,000 to 65,000 distinct CDR3 sequences, around two thirds seen once. The sequenced sample consisted of distant non-tumor lung tissue. This clonotype was sampled from a man in his sixties or seventies with non-small cell lung cancer.

CDR3 region: CASSLAGGYEQYF. The CDR3 region has the DNA TGTGCCAGCAGCTTAGCGGGGGGGTACGAGCAGTACTTC. This chain joins TRBV7-2 and TRBJ2-7; 7 bases are shared with TRBD2. The CDR3 is 13 amino acids. The germline V gene has CDR1 SGHTA and CDR2 FQGNSA. V gave up 0 bases and J gave up 4 bases; unmatched junction bases: 0.